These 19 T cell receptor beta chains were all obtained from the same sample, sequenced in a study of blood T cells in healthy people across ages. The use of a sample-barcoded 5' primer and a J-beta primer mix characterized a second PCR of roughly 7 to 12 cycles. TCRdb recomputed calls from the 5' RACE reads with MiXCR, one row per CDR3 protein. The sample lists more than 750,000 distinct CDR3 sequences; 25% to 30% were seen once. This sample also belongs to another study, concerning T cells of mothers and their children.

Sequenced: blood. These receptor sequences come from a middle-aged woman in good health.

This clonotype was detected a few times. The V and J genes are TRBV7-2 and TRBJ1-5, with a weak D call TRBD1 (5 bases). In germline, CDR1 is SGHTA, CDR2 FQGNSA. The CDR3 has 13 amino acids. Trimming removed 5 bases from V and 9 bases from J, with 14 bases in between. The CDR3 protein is CASSIGTARPQHF. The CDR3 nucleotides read TGTGCCAGCAGCATCGGGACCGCTCGGCCCCAGCATTTT. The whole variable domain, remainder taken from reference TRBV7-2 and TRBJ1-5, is GAGVSQSPSNKVTEKGKDVELRCDPISGHTALYWYRQSLGQGLEFLIYFQGNSAPDKSGLPSDRFSAERTGGSVSTLTIQRTQQEDSAVYLCASSIGTARPQHFGDGTRLSIL.

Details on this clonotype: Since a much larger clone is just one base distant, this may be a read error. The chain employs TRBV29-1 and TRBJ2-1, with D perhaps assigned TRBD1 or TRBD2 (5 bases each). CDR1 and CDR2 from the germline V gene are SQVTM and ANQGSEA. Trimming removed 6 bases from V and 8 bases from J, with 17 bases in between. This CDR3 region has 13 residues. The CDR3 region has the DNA TGCAGCGTCTACCGGGACCGTATGGATGAGCAGTTCTTC. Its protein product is CSVYRDRMDEQFF.

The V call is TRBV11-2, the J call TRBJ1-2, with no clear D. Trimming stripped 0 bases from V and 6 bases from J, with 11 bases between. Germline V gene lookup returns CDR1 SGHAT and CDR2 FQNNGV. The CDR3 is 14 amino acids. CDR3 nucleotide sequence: TGTGCCAGCAGCTTAGATCTACCTCGGGATGGCTACACCTTC. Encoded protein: CASSLDLPRDGYTF.

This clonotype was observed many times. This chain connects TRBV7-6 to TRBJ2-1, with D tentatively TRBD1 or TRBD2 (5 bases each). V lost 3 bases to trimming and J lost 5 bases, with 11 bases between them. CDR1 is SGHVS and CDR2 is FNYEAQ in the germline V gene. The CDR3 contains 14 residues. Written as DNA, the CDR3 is TGTGCCAGCAGCTTGGAATGGGGACACAATGAGCAGTTCTTC. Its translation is CASSLEWGHNEQFF. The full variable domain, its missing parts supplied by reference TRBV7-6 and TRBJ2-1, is GAGVSQSPRYKVTKRGQDVALRCDPISGHVSLYWYRQALGQGPEFLTYFNYEAQQDKSGLPNDRFSAERPEGSISTLTIQRTEQRDSAMYRCASSLEWGHNEQFFGPGTRLTVL.

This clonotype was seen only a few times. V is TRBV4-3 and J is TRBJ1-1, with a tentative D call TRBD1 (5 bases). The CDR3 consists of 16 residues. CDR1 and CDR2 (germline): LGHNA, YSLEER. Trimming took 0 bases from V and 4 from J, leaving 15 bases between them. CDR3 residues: CASSQDARDQSTEAFF. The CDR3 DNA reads TGCGCCAGCAGCCAAGATGCCCGGGACCAGTCCACTGAAGCTTTCTTT.

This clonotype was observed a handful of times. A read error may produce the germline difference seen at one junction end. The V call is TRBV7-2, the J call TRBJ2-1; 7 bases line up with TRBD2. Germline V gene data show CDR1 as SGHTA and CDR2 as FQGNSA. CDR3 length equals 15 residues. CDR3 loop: CPSSPKRGNSNEQFF. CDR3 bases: TGTCCCAGCAGTCCTAAGCGGGGAAACTCCAATGAGCAGTTCTTC.

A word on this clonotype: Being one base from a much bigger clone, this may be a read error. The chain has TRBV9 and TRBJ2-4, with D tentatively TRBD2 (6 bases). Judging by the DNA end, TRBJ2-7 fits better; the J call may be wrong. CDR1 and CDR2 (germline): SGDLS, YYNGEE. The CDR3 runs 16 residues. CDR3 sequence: CASSPRWATSSYEQYF. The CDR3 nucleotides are TGTGCCAGCAGCCCCCGGTGGGCGACTAGCTCCTACGAGCAGTACTTC.

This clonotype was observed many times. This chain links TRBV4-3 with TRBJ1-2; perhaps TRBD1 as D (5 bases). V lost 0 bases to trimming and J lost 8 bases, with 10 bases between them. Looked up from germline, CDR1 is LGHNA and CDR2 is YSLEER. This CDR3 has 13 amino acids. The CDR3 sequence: CASSQERGEGYTF. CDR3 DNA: TGCGCCAGCAGCCAAGAGCGAGGGGAAGGCTACACCTTC.

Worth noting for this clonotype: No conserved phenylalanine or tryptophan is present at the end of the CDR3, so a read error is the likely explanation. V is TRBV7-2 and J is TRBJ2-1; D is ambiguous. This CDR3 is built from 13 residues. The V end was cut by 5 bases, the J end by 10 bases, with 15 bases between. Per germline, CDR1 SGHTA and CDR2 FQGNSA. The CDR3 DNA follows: TGTGCCAGCAGCCCCTCGTCTTTCGGCGAGCAGTTCGTC. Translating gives CASSPSSFGEQFV.

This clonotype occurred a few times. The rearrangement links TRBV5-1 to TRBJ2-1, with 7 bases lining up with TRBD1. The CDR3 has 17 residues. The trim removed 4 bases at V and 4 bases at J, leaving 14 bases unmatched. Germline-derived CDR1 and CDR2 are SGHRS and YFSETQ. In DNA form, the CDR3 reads TGCGCCAGCAGCCCGGTCCCAGGGGGTGGCTTGTACAATGAGCAGTTCTTC. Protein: CASSPVPGGGLYNEQFF.

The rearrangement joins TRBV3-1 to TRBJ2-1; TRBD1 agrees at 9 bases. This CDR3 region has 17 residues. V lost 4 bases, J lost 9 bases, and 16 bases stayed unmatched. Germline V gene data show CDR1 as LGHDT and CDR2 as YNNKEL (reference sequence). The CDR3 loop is CASSLVVGTGKVGEQFF. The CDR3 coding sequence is TGTGCCAGCAGCCTAGTAGTTGGGACAGGGAAGGTCGGTGAGCAGTTCTTC.

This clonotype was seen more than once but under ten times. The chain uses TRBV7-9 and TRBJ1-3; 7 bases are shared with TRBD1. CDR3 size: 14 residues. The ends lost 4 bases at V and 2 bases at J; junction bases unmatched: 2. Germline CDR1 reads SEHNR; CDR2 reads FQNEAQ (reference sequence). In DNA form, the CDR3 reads TGTGCCAGCAGCTATGGGACAGCTGGAAACACCATATATTTT. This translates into CASSYGTAGNTIYF.

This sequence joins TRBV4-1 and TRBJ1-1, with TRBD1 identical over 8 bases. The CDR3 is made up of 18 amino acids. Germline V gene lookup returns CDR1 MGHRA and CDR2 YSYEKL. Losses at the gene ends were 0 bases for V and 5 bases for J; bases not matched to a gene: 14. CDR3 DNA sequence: TGCGCCAGCAGCCAAGATTGGACGAGCAGGGGGCTTCGGACTGAAGCTTTCTTT. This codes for CASSQDWTSRGLRTEAFF.

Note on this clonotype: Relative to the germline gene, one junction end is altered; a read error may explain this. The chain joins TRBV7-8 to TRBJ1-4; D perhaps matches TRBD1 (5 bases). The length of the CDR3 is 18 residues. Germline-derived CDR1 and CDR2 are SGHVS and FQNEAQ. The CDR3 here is CASGLVGPGPLFNEKLFF. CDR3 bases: TGTGCCAGCGGCTTAGTGGGGCCAGGTCCCCTATTTAATGAAAAACTGTTTTTT.

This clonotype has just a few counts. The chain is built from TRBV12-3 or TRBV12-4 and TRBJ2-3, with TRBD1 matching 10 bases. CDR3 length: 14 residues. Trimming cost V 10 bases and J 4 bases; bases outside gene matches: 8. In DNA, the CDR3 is TGTGCCACCCGGGACAGGGGTGCCGCAGATACGCAGTATTTT. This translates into CATRDRGAADTQYF.

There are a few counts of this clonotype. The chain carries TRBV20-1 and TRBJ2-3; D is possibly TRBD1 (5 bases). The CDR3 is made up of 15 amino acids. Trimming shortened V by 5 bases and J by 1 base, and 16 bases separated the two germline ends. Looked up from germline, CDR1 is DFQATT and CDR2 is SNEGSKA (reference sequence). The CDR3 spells CSAGSMGLGTDTQYF. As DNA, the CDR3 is TGCAGTGCTGGCTCTATGGGGCTGGGCACAGATACGCAGTATTTT.

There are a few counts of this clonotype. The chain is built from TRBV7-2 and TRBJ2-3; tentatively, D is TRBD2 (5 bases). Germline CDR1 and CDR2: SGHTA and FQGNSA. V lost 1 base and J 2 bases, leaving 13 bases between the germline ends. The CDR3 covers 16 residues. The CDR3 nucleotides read TGTGCCAGCAGCTTAGTTCCTAGCACTTACACAGATACGCAGTATTTT. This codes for CASSLVPSTYTDTQYF.

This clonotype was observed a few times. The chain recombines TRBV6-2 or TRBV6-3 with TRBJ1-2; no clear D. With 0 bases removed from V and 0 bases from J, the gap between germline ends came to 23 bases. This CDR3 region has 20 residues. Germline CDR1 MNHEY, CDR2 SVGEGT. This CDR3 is CASSYSPPRPPQSTNYGYTF. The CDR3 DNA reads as TGTGCCAGCAGTTACTCTCCGCCGAGACCGCCGCAAAGTACTAACTATGGCTACACCTTC.

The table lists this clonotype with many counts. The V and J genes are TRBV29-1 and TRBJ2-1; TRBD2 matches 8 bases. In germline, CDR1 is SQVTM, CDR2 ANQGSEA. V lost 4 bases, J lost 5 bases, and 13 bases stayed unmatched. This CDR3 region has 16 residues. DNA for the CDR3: TGCAGCGTTGTGGGGGGGGTAGCGGGAACTCACAATGAGCAGTTCTTC. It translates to CSVVGGVAGTHNEQFF.